The rows below give T cell receptor beta chains drawn from one sample of a study of cytomegalovirus exposure and HLA in healthy donors. Sequencing used immunoSEQ multiplex PCR; TCRdb keeps in-frame clones, though not all of them. The sample lists about 200,000 clones, around four fifths occurring once. The sequenced sample was PBMCs. These receptors all come from a boy aged 2 to 10 in good health and CMV-seronegative. CDR3s include the opening cysteine and the closing phenylalanine or tryptophan. The D gene is left open where the match is weak. Clone size is stated in some rows and not others, as once, few, many or a class when expanded.

V gene: TRBV30; clone size: .; D gene: .; J gene: TRBJ2-3; CDR3 protein: CASSAGSGSTDTQYF; CDR3 DNA: TGTGCCTCTAGCGCGGGTAGTGGGAGCACAGATACGCAGTATTTT
V gene: TRBV6-5; clone size: .; D gene: .; J gene: TRBJ1-4; CDR3 protein: CATTREGYSEKLFF; CDR3 DNA: TGTGCCACCACTAGGGAGGGGTACAGCGAAAAACTGTTTTTT
V gene: TRBV6-4; clone size: .; D gene: TRBD1; J gene: TRBJ2-7; CDR3 protein: CAIHSGQVYEQYF; CDR3 DNA: TGTGCCATCCACTCGGGACAGGTCTACGAGCAGTACTTC
V gene: TRBV29-1; clone size: .; D gene: TRBD2; J gene: TRBJ2-7; CDR3 protein: CSVEVAGGDEQYF; CDR3 DNA: TGCAGCGTTGAAGTAGCGGGAGGGGATGAGCAGTACTTC
V gene: TRBV30; clone size: .; D gene: .; J gene: TRBJ1-3; CDR3 protein: CACSRRGNTIYF; CDR3 DNA: TGTGCCTGTTCGAGGAGGGGAAACACCATATATTTT
V gene: TRBV2; clone size: .; D gene: TRBD2; J gene: TRBJ2-2; CDR3 protein: CASSEERGSTGELFF; CDR3 DNA: TGTGCCAGCAGTGAAGAGCGGGGGAGCACCGGGGAGCTGTTTTTT
V gene: TRBV2; clone size: .; D gene: .; J gene: TRBJ1-5; CDR3 protein: CASSERGDPGQPQHF; CDR3 DNA: TGTGCCAGCAGTGAGCGGGGGGATCCTGGTCAGCCCCAGCATTTT
V gene: TRBV6-7; clone size: .; D gene: .; J gene: TRBJ1-5; CDR3 protein: CASSYPRGTNSNQPQHF; CDR3 DNA: TGTGCCAGCAGTTACCCCAGGGGCACTAATAGCAATCAGCCCCAGCATTTT
V gene: TRBV30; clone size: few; D gene: .; J gene: TRBJ1-2; CDR3 protein: CAWSRSDFYGYTF; CDR3 DNA: TGTGCCTGGAGCCGCAGTGATTTCTATGGCTACACCTTC
V gene: TRBV2; clone size: .; D gene: .; J gene: TRBJ1-1; CDR3 protein: CASSGGGRQAFF; CDR3 DNA: TGTGCCAGCTCCGGCGGGGGAAGGCAAGCTTTCTTT
V gene: TRBV29-1; clone size: .; D gene: .; J gene: TRBJ1-1; CDR3 protein: CSVRPNTEAFF; CDR3 DNA: TGCAGCGTGCGCCCGAACACTGAAGCTTTCTTT
V gene: TRBV7-9; clone size: .; D gene: .; J gene: TRBJ1-3; CDR3 protein: CASSLGRETGNTIYF; CDR3 DNA: TGTGCCAGCAGCTTAGGCAGGGAAACTGGAAACACCATATATTTT
V gene: TRBV5-1; clone size: .; D gene: .; J gene: TRBJ1-5; CDR3 protein: CASSLFPGEAQPQHF; CDR3 DNA: TGCGCCAGCAGCTTGTTTCCGGGGGAGGCTCAGCCCCAGCATTTT
V gene: TRBV27; clone size: .; D gene: .; J gene: TRBJ1-1; CDR3 protein: CASSLQAGVTEAFF; CDR3 DNA: TGTGCCAGCAGTTTACAGGCCGGGGTCACTGAAGCTTTCTTT
V gene: TRBV21-1; clone size: .; D gene: .; J gene: TRBJ1-2; CDR3 protein: CASIPKENYGYTF; CDR3 DNA: TGTGCCAGCATTCCGAAGGAGAACTATGGCTACACCTTC
V gene: TRBV23-1; clone size: .; D gene: TRBD1; J gene: TRBJ2-7; CDR3 protein: CASSRQGFSYEQYF; CDR3 DNA: TGCGCCAGCAGCCGACAGGGATTCTCCTACGAGCAGTACTTC
V gene: TRBV6-5; clone size: .; D gene: TRBD1; J gene: TRBJ1-6; CDR3 protein: CASSPPRGQNSPLHF; CDR3 DNA: TGTGCCAGCAGCCCACCAAGGGGACAGAATTCACCCCTCCACTTT
V gene: TRBV19; clone size: .; D gene: TRBD2; J gene: TRBJ2-1; CDR3 protein: CASSIGTSGYNEQFF; CDR3 DNA: TGTGCCAGTAGTATCGGGACTAGCGGGTACAATGAGCAGTTCTTC
V gene: TRBV6-7; clone size: few; D gene: .; J gene: TRBJ1-4; CDR3 protein: CASRTGVSEKLFF; CDR3 DNA: TGTGCCAGCAGAACAGGAGTGTCCGAGAAACTGTTTTTT
V gene: TRBV7-9; clone size: .; D gene: TRBD2; J gene: TRBJ2-7; CDR3 protein: CASSLVGSGGGEQYF; CDR3 DNA: TGTGCCAGCAGCTTAGTCGGTAGCGGGGGGGGCGAGCAGTACTTC
V gene: TRBV19; clone size: .; D gene: .; J gene: TRBJ1-1; CDR3 protein: CASRVRGIRDTEAFF; CDR3 DNA: TGTGCCAGTAGAGTCCGGGGGATCAGGGACACTGAAGCTTTCTTT
V gene: TRBV6-6; clone size: .; D gene: TRBD1; J gene: TRBJ2-7; CDR3 protein: CASTKQGPSSYEQYF; CDR3 DNA: TGTGCCAGCACTAAACAGGGGCCAAGCTCCTACGAGCAGTACTTC
V gene: TRBV7-2; clone size: .; D gene: TRBD2; J gene: TRBJ2-5; CDR3 protein: CASSHEWTSGDSDETQYF; CDR3 DNA: TGTGCCAGCAGTCACGAGTGGACTAGCGGGGACTCGGATGAGACCCAGTACTTC
V gene: TRBV5-6; clone size: .; D gene: .; J gene: TRBJ2-4; CDR3 protein: CASSFNRGALAKNIQYF; CDR3 DNA: TGTGCCAGCAGCTTTAATCGGGGGGCTCTAGCCAAAAACATTCAGTACTTC
V gene: TRBV2; clone size: .; D gene: .; J gene: TRBJ2-1; CDR3 protein: CASSEGHAKFF; CDR3 DNA: TGTGCCAGCAGTGAAGGACATGCGAAGTTCTTC
V gene: TRBV13; clone size: .; D gene: TRBD2; J gene: TRBJ2-1; CDR3 protein: CASSLLAAGTGEQFF; CDR3 DNA: TGTGCCAGCAGCTTGCTAGCGGCGGGGACGGGTGAGCAGTTCTTC
V gene: TRBV11-2; clone size: .; D gene: .; J gene: TRBJ2-1; CDR3 protein: CASSSGGRNEQFF; CDR3 DNA: TGTGCCAGCAGCTCTGGGGGCCGCAATGAGCAGTTCTTC
V gene: TRBV30; clone size: .; D gene: .; J gene: TRBJ2-1; CDR3 protein: CAWQQDYNEQFF; CDR3 DNA: TGTGCCTGGCAACAGGATTACAATGAGCAGTTCTTC
V gene: TRBV6-1; clone size: .; D gene: TRBD1; J gene: TRBJ1-6; CDR3 protein: CASSEAKGGLSYNSPLHF; CDR3 DNA: TGTGCCAGCAGTGAAGCAAAAGGGGGCCTCTCCTATAATTCACCCCTCCACTTT
V gene: TRBV9; clone size: .; D gene: TRBD2; J gene: TRBJ2-5; CDR3 protein: CASSLVSGGETQYF; CDR3 DNA: TGTGCCAGCAGCTTAGTTAGCGGGGGGGAGACCCAGTACTTC
V gene: TRBV28; clone size: .; D gene: TRBD1; J gene: TRBJ2-6; CDR3 protein: CASRTGSGANVLTF; CDR3 DNA: TGTGCCAGCAGGACAGGGTCTGGGGCCAACGTCCTGACTTTC
V gene: TRBV7-2; clone size: .; D gene: .; J gene: TRBJ2-5; CDR3 protein: CASRPSGGQETQYF; CDR3 DNA: TGTGCCAGCAGACCTTCCGGGGGTCAGGAGACCCAGTACTTC
V gene: TRBV7-9; clone size: .; D gene: .; J gene: TRBJ2-7; CDR3 protein: CASSLGHGEEGWDEQYF; CDR3 DNA: TGTGCCAGCAGCTTAGGGCACGGCGAAGAGGGCTGGGACGAGCAGTACTTC
V gene: TRBV5-6; clone size: .; D gene: .; J gene: TRBJ1-1; CDR3 protein: CASSLPGHMNTEAFF; CDR3 DNA: TGTGCCAGCAGCTTGCCGGGACACATGAACACTGAAGCTTTCTTT
V gene: TRBV6-1; clone size: .; D gene: .; J gene: TRBJ2-1; CDR3 protein: CASSSAPGTNNEQFF; CDR3 DNA: TGTGCCAGCAGTTCAGCTCCCGGGACAAACAATGAGCAGTTCTTC
V gene: TRBV19; clone size: .; D gene: TRBD1; J gene: TRBJ2-7; CDR3 protein: CASSMGTDYEQYF; CDR3 DNA: TGTGCCAGTAGTATGGGGACAGACTACGAGCAGTACTTC
V gene: TRBV6-6; clone size: .; D gene: TRBD1; J gene: TRBJ2-7; CDR3 protein: CASSFRDRGSYEQYF; CDR3 DNA: TGTGCCAGCAGTTTCCGGGACAGGGGTTCCTACGAGCAGTACTTC
V gene: TRBV2; clone size: .; D gene: .; J gene: TRBJ1-3; CDR3 protein: CASSDTGYQGNTIYF; CDR3 DNA: TGTGCCAGCAGTGATACGGGGTATCAAGGAAACACCATATATTTT
V gene: TRBV7-8; clone size: once; D gene: .; J gene: TRBJ1-1; CDR3 protein: CASSTPPGVLNTEAFF; CDR3 DNA: TGTGCCAGCAGCACCCCCCCGGGGGTTCTGAACACTGAAGCTTTCTTT
V gene: TRBV5-6; clone size: .; D gene: TRBD2; J gene: TRBJ2-5; CDR3 protein: CASSFRLAASETQYF; CDR3 DNA: TGTGCCAGCAGCTTTCGGCTAGCGGCTTCCGAGACCCAGTACTTC
V gene: TRBV19; clone size: .; D gene: .; J gene: TRBJ1-1; CDR3 protein: CASTSTVDTEAFF; CDR3 DNA: TGTGCCAGTACCTCAACGGTGGACACTGAAGCTTTCTTT
V gene: TRBV5-1; clone size: once; D gene: TRBD1; J gene: TRBJ2-1; CDR3 protein: CASSFGAGGINNEQFF; CDR3 DNA: TGCGCCAGCAGCTTTGGTGCAGGGGGCATCAACAATGAGCAGTTCTTC
V gene: TRBV19; clone size: .; D gene: .; J gene: TRBJ2-2; CDR3 protein: CASSDSMNTGELFF; CDR3 DNA: TGTGCCAGTAGTGACAGCATGAACACCGGGGAGCTGTTTTTT
V gene: TRBV2; clone size: .; D gene: TRBD1; J gene: TRBJ1-2; CDR3 protein: CASSEAGQGTINYGYTF; CDR3 DNA: TGTGCCAGCAGTGAGGCGGGACAGGGGACCATTAACTATGGCTACACCTTC
V gene: TRBV29-1; clone size: .; D gene: .; J gene: TRBJ2-2; CDR3 protein: CSVGRTDPAGELFF; CDR3 DNA: TGCAGCGTTGGAAGGACAGACCCGGCCGGGGAGCTGTTTTTT
V gene: TRBV7-9; clone size: .; D gene: TRBD2; J gene: TRBJ2-7; CDR3 protein: CASSFSGRYEQYF; CDR3 DNA: TGTGCCAGCAGCTTTAGCGGGAGATACGAGCAGTACTTC
V gene: TRBV10-3; clone size: few; D gene: .; J gene: TRBJ1-4; CDR3 protein: CATSRGGGGEKLFF; CDR3 DNA: TGTGCCACCTCCCGTGGGGGGGGTGGTGAAAAACTGTTTTTT
V gene: TRBV19; clone size: .; D gene: TRBD1; J gene: TRBJ1-5; CDR3 protein: CASSIGRDRAGNQPQHF; CDR3 DNA: TGTGCCAGTAGTATCGGTCGGGACAGGGCCGGCAATCAGCCCCAGCATTTT
V gene: TRBV5-5; clone size: .; D gene: .; J gene: TRBJ1-5; CDR3 protein: CASSHTGNPYQPQHF; CDR3 DNA: TGTGCCAGCAGCCATACGGGGAATCCCTATCAGCCCCAGCATTTT
V gene: TRBV6-5; clone size: .; D gene: TRBD1; J gene: TRBJ2-2; CDR3 protein: CASSYRQGAIGGELFF; CDR3 DNA: TGTGCCAGCAGTTACCGGCAGGGGGCTATAGGAGGGGAGCTGTTTTTT
V gene: TRBV6-5; clone size: .; D gene: TRBD2; J gene: TRBJ2-1; CDR3 protein: CASSLAVYNEQFF; CDR3 DNA: TGTGCCAGCTCGCTAGCGGTCTACAATGAGCAGTTCTTC
V gene: TRBV6-5; clone size: .; D gene: .; J gene: TRBJ2-1; CDR3 protein: CASRPQGYNEQFF; CDR3 DNA: TGTGCCAGCAGACCACAGGGTTACAATGAGCAGTTCTTC
V gene: TRBV5-1; clone size: .; D gene: .; J gene: TRBJ2-3; CDR3 protein: CASSPEGVTDTQYF; CDR3 DNA: TGCGCCAGCAGTCCCGAGGGGGTTACAGATACGCAGTATTTT
V gene: TRBV27; clone size: once; D gene: .; J gene: TRBJ2-1; CDR3 protein: CASSLVLGGTYNEQFF; CDR3 DNA: TGTGCCAGCAGTTTAGTTCTGGGGGGAACCTACAATGAGCAGTTCTTC